This TCR beta chain came from a study of PD-L1 blockade in urothelial cancer (TCRdb year 2017). With respect to the entire study: Therapy was started at some point between 2012 and 2014 for all patients, and atezolizumab 1,200 mg was administered intravenously every 3 weeks. Durable clinical benefit meant progression-free survival longer than 6 months, and TCR features were also tested against progression-free and overall survival. In the same patients, whole exome sequencing and RNA sequencing of pretreatment tumors were performed in addition to TCR sequencing. Blood samples gave median yields of around 150,000 T cells and 83,000 or so unique TCRs, along with a median clonality of 0.080. Durable clinical benefit was achieved by nine patients and was not achieved by 20 patients. Pretreatment blood TCR-seq was available for twenty-nine patients, at least one posttreatment blood collection was obtained for around 25 patients, and tumor TCR-seq was available for around 25 patients. The study was an exploratory multi-omic analysis of somatic, immune and clinical correlates of response to PD-L1 blockade with atezolizumab in urothelial cancer. About nine tenths of the roughly 29 patients were males with bladder-origin urothelial cancer, and 18 of 29 reported a prior smoking history. Pretreatment tumor samples, along with matched peripheral blood collected serially before and after atezolizumab treatment, underwent TCR sequencing. An ECOG performance status of 0 or 1 was recorded for the patients, and 0 to 3 prior chemotherapy regimens had been received by the patients. Blood samples were analyzed at 3 weeks after treatment start (second dose) and at 6 weeks after treatment start.

Interpreted using the paper, the time point label stands for: pretreatment peripheral blood. A total of under 35 patients with locally advanced or metastatic urothelial carcinoma, treated at Memorial Sloan Kettering on a trial protocol, made up the cohort. Peripheral blood mononuclear cells were collected pretreatment and during treatment, with between 1 and 8 total time points obtained per patient. The Qiagen DNeasy Blood extraction kit was used to purify genomic DNA from total PBMCs and tumor samples. PBMCs were collected pretreatment and during treatment, and were isolated and stored as previously described. A note on this clone: Its antigen remains unidentified. No much larger clone is present one base from it, and per-base qualities are unavailable.

The junction shows trimming of 1 base on V and 5 bases on J, plus 22 bases between the germline ends. From the cysteine up to the phenylalanine, the CDR3 has a length of 18 residues. Just the 54-base CDR3 DNA is kept, in frame starting at base 1. CDR1 and CDR2 were assigned from the germline V gene as SGDLS and YYNGEE. To estimate absolute template abundance from read counts, synthetic TCR analog templates were spiked into each PCR. The immunoSEQ assay used bias-controlled V and J gene primers to amplify TCRbeta CDR3 regions from genomic DNA. Sequencing of rearranged TCRbeta segments was performed at approximately 20X coverage. The authors processed their data as follows. Sequencing errors were corrected by clustering, and CDR3s were annotated against IMGT so that V, D and J genes could be assigned. Only productive TCRbeta rearrangements were used in downstream analyses, excluding out-of-frame or stop-codon sequences. Clonality was computed as one minus Shannon entropy normalized by the log of the number of unique productive sequences. Clones differing between time points or between blood and tumor were identified by Fisher's exact test with Benjamini-Hochberg correction at adjusted p below 0.01. TCRdb provides this immuneACCESS table in a form limited to in-frame rearrangements. Some clones are lacking; in checked studies, under half of them reflect an unresolved V gene, and why the rest are absent is not known. V and J calls and clone size are given by that table; D and trimming were obtained from the DNA. This sample lists some 80,000 clones; over 80% were detected once. Jointly, the top ten make up approximately 6.7% of the sample.

The investigation overall reported the following: Among patients with durable benefit, tumor-associated TCR clones showed greater expansion in peripheral blood 3 weeks after treatment started (n of about 21, p = 0.022). A pretreatment peripheral blood TCR clonality below the median was linked to improved progression-free and overall survival. Small sample size (n ≈ 28) and many exploratory analyses mean the results are intended to be hypothesis-generating.

Sequenced here: PBMCs, sampled around atezolizumab (anti-PD-L1) treatment. The receptor was derived from a middle-aged man with urothelial cancer. The rearrangement combines TRBV9 with TRBJ2-1; TRBD2 is perhaps the D gene, given 6 matching bases. The CDR3: CASSVYEGGPPNDNEQFF. The nucleotides read TGTGCCAGCAGCGTATACGAGGGAGGTCCACCGAATGACAATGAGCAGTTCTTC. Extended through the reference TRBV9 and TRBJ2-1 proteins, this CDR3 yields the full variable domain: DSGVTQTPKHLITATGQRVTLRCSPRSGDLSVYWYQQSLDQGLQFLIQYYNGEERAKGNILERFSAQQFPDLHSELNLSSLELGDSALYFCASSVYEGGPPNDNEQFFGPGTRLTVL.